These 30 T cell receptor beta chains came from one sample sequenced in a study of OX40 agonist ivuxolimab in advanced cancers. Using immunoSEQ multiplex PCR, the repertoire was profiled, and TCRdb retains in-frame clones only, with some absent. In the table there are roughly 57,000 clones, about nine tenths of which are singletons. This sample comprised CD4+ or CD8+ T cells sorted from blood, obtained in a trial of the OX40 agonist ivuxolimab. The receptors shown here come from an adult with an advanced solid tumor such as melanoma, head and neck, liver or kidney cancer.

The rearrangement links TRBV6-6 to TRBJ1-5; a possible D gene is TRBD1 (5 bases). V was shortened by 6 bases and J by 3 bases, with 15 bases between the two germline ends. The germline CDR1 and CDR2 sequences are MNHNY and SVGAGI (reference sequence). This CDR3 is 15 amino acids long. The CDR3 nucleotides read TGTGCCAGCAGGCGGGACGGAACTATCAATCAGCCCCAGCATTTT. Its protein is CASRRDGTINQPQHF.

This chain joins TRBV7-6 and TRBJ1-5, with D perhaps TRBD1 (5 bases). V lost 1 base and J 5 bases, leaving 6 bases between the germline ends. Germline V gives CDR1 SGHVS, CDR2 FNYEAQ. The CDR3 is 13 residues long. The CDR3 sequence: CASSLGGDQPQHF. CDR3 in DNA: TGTGCCAGCAGCTTAGGGGGGGATCAGCCCCAGCATTTT.

The CDR3 sequence is CASSKGQGISEQYF. CDR3 in DNA: TGTGCCAGCTCAAAGGGACAGGGAATATCCGAGCAGTACTTC. The gene calls are TRBV18 and TRBJ2-7; TRBD1 matches at 9 bases. CDR1 is KGHSH, CDR2 LQKENI, per germline. The CDR3 extends over 14 amino acids. V lost 5 bases to trimming and J lost 6 bases; unmatched junction nucleotides: 8. The full variable domain, its missing parts supplied by reference TRBV18 and TRBJ2-7, is NAGVMQNPRHLVRRRGQEARLRCSPMKGHSHVYWYRQLPEEGLKFMVYLQKENIIDESGMPKERFSAEFPKEGPSILRIQQVVRGDSAAYFCASSKGQGISEQYFGPGTRLTVT.

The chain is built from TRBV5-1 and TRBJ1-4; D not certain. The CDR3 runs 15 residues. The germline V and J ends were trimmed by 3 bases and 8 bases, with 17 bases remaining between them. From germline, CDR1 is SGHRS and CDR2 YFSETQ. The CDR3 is CASSWTGSSEEKLFF. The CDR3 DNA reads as TGCGCCAGCAGCTGGACCGGGAGCTCAGAAGAAAAACTGTTTTTT. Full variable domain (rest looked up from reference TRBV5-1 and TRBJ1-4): KAGVTQTPRYLIKTRGQQVTLSCSPISGHRSVSWYQQTPGQGLQFLFEYFSETQRNKGNFPGRFSGRQFSNSRSEMNVSTLELGDSALYLCASSWTGSSEEKLFFGSGTQLSVL.

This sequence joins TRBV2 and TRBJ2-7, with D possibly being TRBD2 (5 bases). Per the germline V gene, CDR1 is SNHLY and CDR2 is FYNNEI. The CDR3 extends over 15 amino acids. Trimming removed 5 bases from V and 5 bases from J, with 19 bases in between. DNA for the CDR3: TGTGCCAGCAGTAGGAACTTGGGAGAGGGCCACGAGCAGTACTTC. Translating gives CASSRNLGEGHEQYF.

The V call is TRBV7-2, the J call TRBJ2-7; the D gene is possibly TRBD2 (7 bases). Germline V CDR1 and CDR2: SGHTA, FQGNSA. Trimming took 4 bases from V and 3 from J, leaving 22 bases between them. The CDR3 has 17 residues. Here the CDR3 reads CASSSRGGSGTYYEQYF. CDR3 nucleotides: TGTGCCAGCAGCTCTCGAGGGGGGAGCGGGACGTACTACGAGCAGTACTTC.

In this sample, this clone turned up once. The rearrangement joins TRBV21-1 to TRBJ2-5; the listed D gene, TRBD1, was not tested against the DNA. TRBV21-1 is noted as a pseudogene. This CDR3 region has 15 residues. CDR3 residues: CASPRDRGFVETQYF. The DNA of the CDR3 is TGTGCCAGCCCCCGGGACAGGGGATTTGTAGAGACCCAGTACTTC.

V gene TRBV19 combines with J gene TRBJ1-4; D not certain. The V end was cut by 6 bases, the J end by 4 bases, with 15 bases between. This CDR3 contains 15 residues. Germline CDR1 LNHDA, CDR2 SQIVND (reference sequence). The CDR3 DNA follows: TGTGCCAGTAGACTATACAAGGCCCATAATGAAAAACTGTTTTTT. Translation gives CASRLYKAHNEKLFF.

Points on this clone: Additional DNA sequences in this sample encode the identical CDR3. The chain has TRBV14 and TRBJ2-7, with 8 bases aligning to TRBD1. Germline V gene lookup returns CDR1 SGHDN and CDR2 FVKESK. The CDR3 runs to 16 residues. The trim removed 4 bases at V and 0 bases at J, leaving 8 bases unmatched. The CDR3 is CASSPDWDRSSYEQYF. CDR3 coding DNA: TGTGCCAGCAGCCCGGACTGGGACAGGAGCTCCTACGAGCAGTACTTC.

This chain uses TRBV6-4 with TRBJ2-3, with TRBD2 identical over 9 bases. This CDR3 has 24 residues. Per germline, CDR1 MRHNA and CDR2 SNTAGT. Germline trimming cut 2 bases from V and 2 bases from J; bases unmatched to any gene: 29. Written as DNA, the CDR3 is TGTGCCAGCAGTGACCTTGAGGTCTGGTTGCGTAGCGGGAGAAGGGCCCGGCCCACAGATACGCAGTATTTT. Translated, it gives CASSDLEVWLRSGRRARPTDTQYF.

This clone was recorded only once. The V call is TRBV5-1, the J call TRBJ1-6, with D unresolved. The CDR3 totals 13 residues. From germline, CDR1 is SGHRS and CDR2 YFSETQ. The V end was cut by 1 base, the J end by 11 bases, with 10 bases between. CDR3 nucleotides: TGCGCCAGCAGCTTGCGGGGATTGCCACCCCTCCACTTT. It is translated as CASSLRGLPPLHF.

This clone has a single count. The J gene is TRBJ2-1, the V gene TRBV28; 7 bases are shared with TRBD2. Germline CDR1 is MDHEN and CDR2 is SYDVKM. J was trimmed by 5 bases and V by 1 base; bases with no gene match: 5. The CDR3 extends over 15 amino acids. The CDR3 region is CASSLLSGIDNEQFF. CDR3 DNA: TGTGCCAGCAGTTTATTAAGCGGGATTGACAATGAGCAGTTCTTC.

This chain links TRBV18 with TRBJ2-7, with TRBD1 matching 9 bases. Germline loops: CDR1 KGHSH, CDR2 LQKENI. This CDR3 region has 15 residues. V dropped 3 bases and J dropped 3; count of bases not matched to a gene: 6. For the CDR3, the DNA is TGTGCCAGCTCACCTTCCCGGGACAGGGACTACGAGCAGTACTTC. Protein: CASSPSRDRDYEQYF.

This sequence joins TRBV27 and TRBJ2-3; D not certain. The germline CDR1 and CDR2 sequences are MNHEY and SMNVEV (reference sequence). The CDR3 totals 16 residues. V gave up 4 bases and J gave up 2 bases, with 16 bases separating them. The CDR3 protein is CASSSSSRSLTDTQYF. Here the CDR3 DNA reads TGTGCCAGCAGTTCCTCATCTCGGTCGCTCACAGATACGCAGTATTTT.

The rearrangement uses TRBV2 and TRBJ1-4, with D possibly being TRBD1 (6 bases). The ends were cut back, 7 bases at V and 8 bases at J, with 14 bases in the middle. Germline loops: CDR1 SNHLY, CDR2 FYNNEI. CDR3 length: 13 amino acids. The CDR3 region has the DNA TGTGCCAGCAACCACAGGGAGGGGGAAAAACTGTTTTTT. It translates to CASNHREGEKLFF.

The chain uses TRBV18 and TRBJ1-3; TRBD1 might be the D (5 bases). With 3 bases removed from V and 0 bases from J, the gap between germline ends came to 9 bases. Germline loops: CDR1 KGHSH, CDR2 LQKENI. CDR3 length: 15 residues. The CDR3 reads CASSPRTNSGNTIYF. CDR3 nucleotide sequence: TGTGCCAGCTCACCTCGGACAAACTCTGGAAACACCATATATTTT. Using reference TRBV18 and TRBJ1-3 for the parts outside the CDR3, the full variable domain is NAGVMQNPRHLVRRRGQEARLRCSPMKGHSHVYWYRQLPEEGLKFMVYLQKENIIDESGMPKERFSAEFPKEGPSILRIQQVVRGDSAAYFCASSPRTNSGNTIYFGEGSWLTVV.

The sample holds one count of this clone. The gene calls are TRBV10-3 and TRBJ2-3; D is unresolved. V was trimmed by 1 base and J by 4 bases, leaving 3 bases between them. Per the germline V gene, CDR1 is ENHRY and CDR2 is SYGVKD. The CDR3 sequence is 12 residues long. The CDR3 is CAISELSDTQYF. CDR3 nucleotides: TGTGCCATCAGTGAGTTGTCAGATACGCAGTATTTT.

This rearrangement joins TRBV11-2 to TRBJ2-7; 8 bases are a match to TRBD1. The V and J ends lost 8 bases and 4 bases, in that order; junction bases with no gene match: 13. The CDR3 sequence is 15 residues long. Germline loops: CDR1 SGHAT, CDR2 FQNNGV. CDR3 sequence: CASRKPGTGQYEQYF. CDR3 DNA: TGTGCCAGCCGCAAACCAGGGACAGGACAGTACGAGCAGTACTTC.

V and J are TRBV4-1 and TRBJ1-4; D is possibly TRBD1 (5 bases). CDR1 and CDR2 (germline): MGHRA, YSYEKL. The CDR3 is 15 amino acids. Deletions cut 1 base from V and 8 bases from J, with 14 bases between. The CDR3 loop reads CASSQGGHGGEKLFF. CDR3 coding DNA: TGCGCCAGCAGCCAAGGTGGACACGGGGGAGAAAAACTGTTTTTT.

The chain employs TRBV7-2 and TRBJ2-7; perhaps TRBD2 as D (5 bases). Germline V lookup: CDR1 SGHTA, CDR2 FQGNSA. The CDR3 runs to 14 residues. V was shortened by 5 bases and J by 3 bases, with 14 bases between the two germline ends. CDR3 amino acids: CASSPRQAGYEQYF. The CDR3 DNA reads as TGTGCCAGCAGCCCCCGGCAGGCGGGCTACGAGCAGTACTTC.

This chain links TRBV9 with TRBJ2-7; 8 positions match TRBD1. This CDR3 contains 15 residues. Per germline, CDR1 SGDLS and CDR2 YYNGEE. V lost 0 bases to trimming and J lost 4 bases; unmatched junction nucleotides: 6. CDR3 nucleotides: TGTGCCAGCAGCGTAGGGCAGGGGGCAAGGTACGAGCAGTACTTC. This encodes CASSVGQGARYEQYF.

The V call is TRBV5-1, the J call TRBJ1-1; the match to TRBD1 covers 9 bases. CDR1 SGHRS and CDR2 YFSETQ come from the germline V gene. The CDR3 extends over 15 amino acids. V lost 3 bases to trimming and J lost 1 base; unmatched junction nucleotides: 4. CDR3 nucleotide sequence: TGCGCCAGCAGCTCGGGGACAGGGCCGAACACTGAAGCTTTCTTT. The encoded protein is CASSSGTGPNTEAFF.

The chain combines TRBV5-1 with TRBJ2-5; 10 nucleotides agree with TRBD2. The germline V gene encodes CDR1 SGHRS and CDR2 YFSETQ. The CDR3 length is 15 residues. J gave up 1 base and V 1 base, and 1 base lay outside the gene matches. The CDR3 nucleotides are TGCGCCAGCAGCTTGTGGACTAGCGGCCAAGAGACCCAGTACTTC. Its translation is CASSLWTSGQETQYF.

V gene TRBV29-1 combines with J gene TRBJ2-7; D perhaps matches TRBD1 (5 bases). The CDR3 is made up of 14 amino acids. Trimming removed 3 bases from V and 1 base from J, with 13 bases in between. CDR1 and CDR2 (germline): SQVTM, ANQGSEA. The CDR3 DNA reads TGCAGCGTTGACGTCAGGGCAAAATCCTACGAGCAGTACTTC. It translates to CSVDVRAKSYEQYF.

The DNA for the CDR3 is TGTGCCAGCAGCTTAGCAGTACGGGGAGTGAACACTGAAGCTTTCTTT. It encodes CASSLAVRGVNTEAFF. The chain is built from TRBV7-3 and TRBJ1-1, with D hard to call. V was shortened by 2 bases and J by 0 bases, with 13 bases between the two germline ends. Germline lookup yields CDR1 SGHTA and CDR2 FQGTGA. The CDR3 contains 16 residues.

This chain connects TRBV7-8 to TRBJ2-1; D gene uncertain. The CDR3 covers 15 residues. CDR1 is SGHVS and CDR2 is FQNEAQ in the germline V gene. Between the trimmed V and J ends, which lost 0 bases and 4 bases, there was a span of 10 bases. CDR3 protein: CASSLAVLVYNEQFF. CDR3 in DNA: TGTGCCAGCAGCTTAGCGGTGTTGGTATACAATGAGCAGTTCTTC. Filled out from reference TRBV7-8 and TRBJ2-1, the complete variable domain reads GAGVSQSPRYKVAKRGQDVALRCDPISGHVSLFWYQQALGQGPEFLTYFQNEAQLDKSGLPSDRFFAERPEGSVSTLKIQRTQQEDSAVYLCASSLAVLVYNEQFFGPGTRLTVL.

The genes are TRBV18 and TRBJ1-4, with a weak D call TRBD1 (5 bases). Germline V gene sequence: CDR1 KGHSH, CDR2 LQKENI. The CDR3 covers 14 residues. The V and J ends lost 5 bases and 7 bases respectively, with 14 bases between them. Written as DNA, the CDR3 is TGTGCCAGCTCAGCCTCCGGGACGGCTGAAAAACTGTTTTTT. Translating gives CASSASGTAEKLFF. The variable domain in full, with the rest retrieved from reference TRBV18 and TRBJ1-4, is NAGVMQNPRHLVRRRGQEARLRCSPMKGHSHVYWYRQLPEEGLKFMVYLQKENIIDESGMPKERFSAEFPKEGPSILRIQQVVRGDSAAYFCASSASGTAEKLFFGSGTQLSVL.

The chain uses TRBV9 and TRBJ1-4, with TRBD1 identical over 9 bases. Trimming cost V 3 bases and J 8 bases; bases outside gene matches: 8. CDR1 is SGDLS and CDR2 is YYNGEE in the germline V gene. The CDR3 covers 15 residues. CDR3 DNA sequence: TGTGCCAGCAGCGGCTCTGGGACAGGGAGCGAAAAACTGTTTTTT. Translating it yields CASSGSGTGSEKLFF.

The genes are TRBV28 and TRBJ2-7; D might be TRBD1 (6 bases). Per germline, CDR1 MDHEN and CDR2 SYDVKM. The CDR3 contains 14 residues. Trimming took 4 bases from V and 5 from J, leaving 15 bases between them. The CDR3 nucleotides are TGTGCCAGCAGTTGGGGCAGGGGTCTCGACGAGCAGTACTTC. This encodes CASSWGRGLDEQYF.

As DNA, the CDR3 is TGTGCCAGCAGGGGGCGACTGAACACTGAAGCTTTCTTT. It specifies CASRGRLNTEAFF. The chain employs TRBV6-1 and TRBJ1-1, with D possibly being TRBD1 (5 bases). CDR1 is MNHNS, CDR2 SASEGT, per germline. CDR3 size: 13 residues. Trimming removed 6 bases from V and 0 bases from J, with 8 bases in between.